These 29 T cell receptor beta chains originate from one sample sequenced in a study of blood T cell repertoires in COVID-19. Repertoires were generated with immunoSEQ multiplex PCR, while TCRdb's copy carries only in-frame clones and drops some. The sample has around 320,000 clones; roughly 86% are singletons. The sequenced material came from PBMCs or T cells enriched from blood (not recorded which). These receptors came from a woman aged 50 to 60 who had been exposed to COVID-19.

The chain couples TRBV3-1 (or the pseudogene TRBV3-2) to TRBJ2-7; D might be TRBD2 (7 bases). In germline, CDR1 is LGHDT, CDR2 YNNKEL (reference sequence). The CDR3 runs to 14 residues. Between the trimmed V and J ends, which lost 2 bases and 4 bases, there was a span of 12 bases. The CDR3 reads CASSQRGGWYEQYF. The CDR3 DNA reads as TGTGCCAGCAGCCAAAGGGGGGGTTGGTACGAGCAGTACTTC.

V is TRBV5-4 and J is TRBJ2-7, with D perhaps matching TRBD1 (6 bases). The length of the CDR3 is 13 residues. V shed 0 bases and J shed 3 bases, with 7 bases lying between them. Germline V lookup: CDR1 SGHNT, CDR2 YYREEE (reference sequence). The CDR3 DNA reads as TGTGCCAGCAGCTTGGGACAGGACTACGAGCAGTACTTC. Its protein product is CASSLGQDYEQYF.

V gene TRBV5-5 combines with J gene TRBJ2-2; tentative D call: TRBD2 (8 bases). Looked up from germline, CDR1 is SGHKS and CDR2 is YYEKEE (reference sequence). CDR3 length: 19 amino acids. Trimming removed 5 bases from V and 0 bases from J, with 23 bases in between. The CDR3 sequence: CASSREGATGTANTGELFF. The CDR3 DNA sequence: TGTGCCAGCAGTCGGGAGGGGGCGACCGGGACAGCGAACACCGGGGAGCTGTTTTTT.

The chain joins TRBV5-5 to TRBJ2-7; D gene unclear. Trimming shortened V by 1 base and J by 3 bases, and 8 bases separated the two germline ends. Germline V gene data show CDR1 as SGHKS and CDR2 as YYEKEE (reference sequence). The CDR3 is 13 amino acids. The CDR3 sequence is CASSLPESYEQYF. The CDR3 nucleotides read TGTGCCAGCAGCTTGCCAGAAAGCTACGAGCAGTACTTC.

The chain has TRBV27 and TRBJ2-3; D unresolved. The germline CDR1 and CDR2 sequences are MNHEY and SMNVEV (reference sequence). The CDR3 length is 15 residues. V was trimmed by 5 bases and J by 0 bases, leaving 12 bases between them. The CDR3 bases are TGTGCCAGCAGTAGAGAGGTCAGAAGCACAGATACGCAGTATTTT. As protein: CASSREVRSTDTQYF.

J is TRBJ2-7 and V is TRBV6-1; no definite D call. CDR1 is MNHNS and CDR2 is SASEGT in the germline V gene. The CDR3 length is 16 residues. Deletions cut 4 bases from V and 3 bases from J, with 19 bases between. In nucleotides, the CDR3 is TGTGCCAGCAGTGCCGGCGGCTCCACCCCACACTACGAGCAGTACTTC. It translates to CASSAGGSTPHYEQYF.

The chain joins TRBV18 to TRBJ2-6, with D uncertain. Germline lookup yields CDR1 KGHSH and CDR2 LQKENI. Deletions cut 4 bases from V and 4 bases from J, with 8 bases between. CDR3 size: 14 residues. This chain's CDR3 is CASSLREGANVLTF. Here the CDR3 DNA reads TGTGCCAGCTCACTACGTGAGGGGGCCAACGTCCTGACTTTC.

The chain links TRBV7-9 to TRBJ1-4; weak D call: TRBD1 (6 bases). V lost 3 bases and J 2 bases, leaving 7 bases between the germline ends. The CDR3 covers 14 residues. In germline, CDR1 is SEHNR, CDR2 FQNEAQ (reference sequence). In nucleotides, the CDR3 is TGTGCCAGCAGCTTTGACAGGACTAATGAAAAACTGTTTTTT. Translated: CASSFDRTNEKLFF.

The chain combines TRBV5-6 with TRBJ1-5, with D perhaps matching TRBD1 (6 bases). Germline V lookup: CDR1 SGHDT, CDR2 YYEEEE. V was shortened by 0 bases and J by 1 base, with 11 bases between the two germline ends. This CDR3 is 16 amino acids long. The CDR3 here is CASSLAPGVSNQPQHF. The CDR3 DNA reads TGTGCCAGCAGCTTGGCTCCAGGGGTAAGCAATCAGCCCCAGCATTTT.

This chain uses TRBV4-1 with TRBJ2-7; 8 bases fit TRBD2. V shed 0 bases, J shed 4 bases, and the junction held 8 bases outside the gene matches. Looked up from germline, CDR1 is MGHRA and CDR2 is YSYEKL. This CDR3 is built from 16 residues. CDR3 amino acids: CASSQDLASGWYEQYF. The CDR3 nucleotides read TGCGCCAGCAGCCAAGATTTGGCTAGCGGGTGGTACGAGCAGTACTTC.

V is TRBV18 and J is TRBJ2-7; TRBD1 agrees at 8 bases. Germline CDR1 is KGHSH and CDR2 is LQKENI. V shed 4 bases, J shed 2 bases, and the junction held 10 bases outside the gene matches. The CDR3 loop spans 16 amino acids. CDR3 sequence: CASSQPGTGPPYEQYF. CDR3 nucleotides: TGTGCCAGCTCACAGCCCGGGACAGGTCCTCCCTACGAGCAGTACTTC.

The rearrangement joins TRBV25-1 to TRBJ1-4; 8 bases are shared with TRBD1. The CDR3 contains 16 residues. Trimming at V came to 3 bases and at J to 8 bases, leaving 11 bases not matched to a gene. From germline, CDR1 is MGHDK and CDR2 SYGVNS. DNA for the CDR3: TGTGCCAGCAGTGATCATGGACAGGGCGCTGGAGAAAAACTGTTTTTT. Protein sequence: CASSDHGQGAGEKLFF.

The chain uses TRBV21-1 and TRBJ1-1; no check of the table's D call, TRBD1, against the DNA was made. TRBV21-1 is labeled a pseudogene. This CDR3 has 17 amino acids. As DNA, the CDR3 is TGTGCCAGCAGCTCACCGGGACAGGGGCCGATGAACACTGAAGCTTTCTTT. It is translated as CASSSPGQGPMNTEAFF.

CDR3 coding DNA: TGTGCCAGCAGCCTAGAACCCACGGGACAGGAGAATGAGCAGTTCTTC. Its protein product is CASSLEPTGQENEQFF. The chain uses TRBV7-9 and TRBJ2-1; 8 bases match TRBD1. The V and J ends lost 5 bases and 7 bases, in that order; junction bases with no gene match: 13. The CDR3 runs 16 residues. The germline gives CDR1 SEHNR, CDR2 FQNEAQ (reference sequence).

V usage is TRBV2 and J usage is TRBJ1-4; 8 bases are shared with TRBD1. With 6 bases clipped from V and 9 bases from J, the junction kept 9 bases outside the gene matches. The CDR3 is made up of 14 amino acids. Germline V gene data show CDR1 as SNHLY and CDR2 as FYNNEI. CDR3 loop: CASRTGTGSKKLFF. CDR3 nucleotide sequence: TGTGCCAGCAGAACCGGGACAGGATCCAAAAAACTGTTTTTT.

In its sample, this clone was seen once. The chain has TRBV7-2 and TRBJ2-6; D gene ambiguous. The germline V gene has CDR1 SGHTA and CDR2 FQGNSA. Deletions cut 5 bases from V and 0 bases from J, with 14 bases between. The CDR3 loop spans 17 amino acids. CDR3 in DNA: TGTGCCAGCAGCCCACAGCCTGGGCGCTCTGGGGCCAACGTCCTGACTTTC. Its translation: CASSPQPGRSGANVLTF.

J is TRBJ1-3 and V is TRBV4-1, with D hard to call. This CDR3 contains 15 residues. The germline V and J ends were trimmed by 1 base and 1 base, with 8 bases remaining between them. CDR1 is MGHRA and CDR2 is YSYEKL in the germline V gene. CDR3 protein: CASSQVPGSGNTIYF. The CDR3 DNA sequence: TGCGCCAGCAGCCAAGTACCGGGTTCTGGAAACACCATATATTTT.

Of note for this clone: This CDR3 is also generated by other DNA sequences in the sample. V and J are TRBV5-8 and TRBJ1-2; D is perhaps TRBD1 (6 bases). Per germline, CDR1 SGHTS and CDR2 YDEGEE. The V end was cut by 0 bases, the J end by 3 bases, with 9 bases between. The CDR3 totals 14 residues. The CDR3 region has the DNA TGTGCCAGCAGCTTGGGGACAGCCCACTATGGCTACACCTTC. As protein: CASSLGTAHYGYTF.

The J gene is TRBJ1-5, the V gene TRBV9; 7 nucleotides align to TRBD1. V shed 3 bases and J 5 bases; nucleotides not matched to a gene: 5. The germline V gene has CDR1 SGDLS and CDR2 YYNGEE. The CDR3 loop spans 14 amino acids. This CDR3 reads CASSEGTAHQPQHF. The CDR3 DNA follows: TGTGCCAGCAGCGAGGGGACAGCCCATCAGCCCCAGCATTTT.

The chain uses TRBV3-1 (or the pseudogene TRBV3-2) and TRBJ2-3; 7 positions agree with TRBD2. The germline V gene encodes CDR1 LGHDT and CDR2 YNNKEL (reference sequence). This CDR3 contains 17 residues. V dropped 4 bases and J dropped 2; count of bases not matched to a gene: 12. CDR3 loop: CASSLGMGGLLTDTQYF. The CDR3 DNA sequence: TGTGCCAGCAGCCTTGGGATGGGGGGACTACTCACAGATACGCAGTATTTT.

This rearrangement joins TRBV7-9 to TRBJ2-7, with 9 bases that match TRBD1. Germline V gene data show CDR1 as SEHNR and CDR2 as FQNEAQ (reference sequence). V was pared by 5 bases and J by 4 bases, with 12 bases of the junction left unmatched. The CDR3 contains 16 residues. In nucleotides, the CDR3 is TGTGCCAGCAGCCCTCTGGGACAGGGAAATAAGTACGAGCAGTACTTC. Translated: CASSPLGQGNKYEQYF.

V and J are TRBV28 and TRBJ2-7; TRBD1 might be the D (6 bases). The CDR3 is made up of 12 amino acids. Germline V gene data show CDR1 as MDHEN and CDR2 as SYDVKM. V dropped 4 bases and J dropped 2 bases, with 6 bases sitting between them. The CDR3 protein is CASSWTAYEQYF. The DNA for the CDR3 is TGTGCCAGCAGTTGGACAGCCTACGAGCAGTACTTC.

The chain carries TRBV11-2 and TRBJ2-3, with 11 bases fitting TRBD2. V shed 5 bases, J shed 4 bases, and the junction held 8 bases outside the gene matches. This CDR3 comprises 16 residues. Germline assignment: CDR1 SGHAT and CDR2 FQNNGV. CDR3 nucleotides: TGTGCCAGCAGCCGATTAGCGGGGGGGCCCGCAGATACGCAGTATTTT. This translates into CASSRLAGGPADTQYF.

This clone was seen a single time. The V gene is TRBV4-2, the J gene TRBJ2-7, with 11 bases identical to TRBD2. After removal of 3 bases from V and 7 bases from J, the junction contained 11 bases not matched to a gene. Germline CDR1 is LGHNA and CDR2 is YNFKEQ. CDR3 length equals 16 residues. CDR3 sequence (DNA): TGTGCCAGCAGCCAGGATGATACTAGCGGGGGCCAAGAGCAGTACTTC. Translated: CASSQDDTSGGQEQYF.

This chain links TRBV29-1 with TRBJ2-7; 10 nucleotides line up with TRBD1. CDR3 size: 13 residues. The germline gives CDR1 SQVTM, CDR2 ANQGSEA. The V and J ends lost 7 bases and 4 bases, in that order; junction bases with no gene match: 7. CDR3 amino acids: CSGTGQGNYEQYF. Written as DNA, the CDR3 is TGCAGCGGTACGGGACAGGGGAATTACGAGCAGTACTTC.

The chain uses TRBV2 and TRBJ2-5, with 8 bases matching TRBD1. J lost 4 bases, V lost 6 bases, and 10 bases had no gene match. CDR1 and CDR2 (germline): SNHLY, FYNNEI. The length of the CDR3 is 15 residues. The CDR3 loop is CASRAQGVSLETQYF. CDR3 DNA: TGTGCCAGCAGAGCACAGGGGGTTTCGTTAGAGACCCAGTACTTC. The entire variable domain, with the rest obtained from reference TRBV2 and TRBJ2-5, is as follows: EPEVTQTPSHQVTQMGQEVILRCVPISNHLYFYWYRQILGQKVEFLVSFYNNEISEKSEIFDDQFSVERPDGSNFTLKIRSTKLEDSAMYFCASRAQGVSLETQYFGPGTRLLVL.

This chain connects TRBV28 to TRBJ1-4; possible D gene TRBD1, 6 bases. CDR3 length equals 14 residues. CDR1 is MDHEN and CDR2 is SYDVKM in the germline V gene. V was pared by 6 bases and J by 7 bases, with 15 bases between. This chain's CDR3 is CASSMGGAGEKLFF. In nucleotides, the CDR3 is TGTGCCAGCAGCATGGGGGGGGCGGGTGAAAAACTGTTTTTT.

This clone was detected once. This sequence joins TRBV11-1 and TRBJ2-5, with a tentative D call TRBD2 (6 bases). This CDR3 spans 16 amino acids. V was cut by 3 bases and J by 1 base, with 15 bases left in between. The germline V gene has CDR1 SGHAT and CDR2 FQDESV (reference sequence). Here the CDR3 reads CASSLLAGSLQETQYF. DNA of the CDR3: TGTGCCAGCAGCTTGCTGGCCGGGAGCCTCCAAGAGACCCAGTACTTC.

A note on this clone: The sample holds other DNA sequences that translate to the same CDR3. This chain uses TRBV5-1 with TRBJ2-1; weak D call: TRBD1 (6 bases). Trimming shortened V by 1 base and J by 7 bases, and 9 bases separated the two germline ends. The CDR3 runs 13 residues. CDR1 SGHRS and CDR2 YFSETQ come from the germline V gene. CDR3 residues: CASSLTTGNEQFF. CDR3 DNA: TGCGCCAGCAGCTTGACAACAGGGAATGAGCAGTTCTTC.